The 5 T cell receptor beta chains presented below share a single source sample, sequenced in a study of glioma-infiltrating T cells. TCR alpha and beta CDR3 regions were amplified from RNA using iRepertoire nested multiplex PCR. Via MiXCR, TCRdb re-called the multiplex PCR reads, giving one row per CDR3 protein. The sample holds fewer than 500,000 distinct CDR3 sequences, 41% seen once. Sequencing was carried out using glioma tissue, nonneoplastic brain tissue, or PBMCs (not recorded which). The receptors originated from a human donor with low-grade glioma or glioblastoma, undergoing nonglioma brain surgery, or in good health (not recorded which).

This clonotype occurred many times. The J gene is TRBJ2-5, the V gene TRBV7-2; TRBD2 agrees at 10 bases. CDR1 is SGHTA and CDR2 is FQGNSA in the germline V gene. The CDR3 covers 14 residues. With 6 bases clipped from V and 5 bases from J, the junction kept 6 bases outside the gene matches. Here the CDR3 DNA reads TGTGCCAGCAGTTTGGTAGCGGGAGGCGAGACCCAGTACTTC. Protein sequence: CASSLVAGGETQYF.

The V and J genes are TRBV7-9 and TRBJ1-5; possibly TRBD1 for D (5 bases). V was pared by 5 bases and J by 2 bases, with 13 bases between. The CDR3 is 15 amino acids. CDR1 is SEHNR and CDR2 is FQNEAQ in the germline V gene (reference sequence). The CDR3 region has the DNA TGTGCCAGCAGCCCCCGGGGGGGAGGCAATCAGCCCCAGCATTTT. Amino acid sequence: CASSPRGGGNQPQHF.

Regarding this clonotype: A much larger clone is a single base away; this may be a read error. The chain joins TRBV28 to TRBJ2-7, with TRBD1 matching over 7 bases. Losses at the gene ends were 6 bases for V and 4 bases for J; bases not matched to a gene: 15. Germline V lookup: CDR1 MDHEN, CDR2 SYDVKM. The CDR3 loop spans 16 amino acids. As DNA, the CDR3 is TGTGCCAGCAGGGAGCTCTTAGGACAGGCCCTTTACGAGCAGTACTTC. Translated: CASRELLGQALYEQYF.

With respect to this clonotype: A read error is possible here, since a much larger clone lies one base away. The chain is built from TRBV28 and TRBJ2-7; D is possibly TRBD1 (5 bases). This CDR3 comprises 13 residues. Germline V lookup: CDR1 MDHEN, CDR2 SYDVKM. The CDR3 coding sequence is TGTGCCAGCAGTTATGGGGCTACCTACGAGCATTACTTC. Translated: CASSYGATYEHYF.

This clonotype showed up just a few times. The V call is TRBV28, the J call TRBJ2-7; 10 nucleotides agree with TRBD2. Germline V gene sequence: CDR1 MDHEN, CDR2 SYDVKM. This CDR3 is 18 amino acids long. Trimming cost V 2 bases and J 7 bases; bases outside gene matches: 17. As DNA, the CDR3 is TGTGCCAGCAGTTTAGGGCTAGCGGGAGTCAATGGGATGGGTGAGCAGTACTTC. As protein: CASSLGLAGVNGMGEQYF.